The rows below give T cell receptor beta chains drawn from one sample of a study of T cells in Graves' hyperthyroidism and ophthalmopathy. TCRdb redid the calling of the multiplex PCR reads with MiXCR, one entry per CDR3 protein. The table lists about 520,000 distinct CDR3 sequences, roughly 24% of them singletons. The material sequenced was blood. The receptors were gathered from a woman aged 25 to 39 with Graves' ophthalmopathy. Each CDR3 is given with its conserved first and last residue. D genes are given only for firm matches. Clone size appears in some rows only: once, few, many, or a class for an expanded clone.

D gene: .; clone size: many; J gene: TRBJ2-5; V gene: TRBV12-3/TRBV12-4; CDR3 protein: CASSFRVPKTQYF; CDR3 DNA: TGTGCCAGCAGTTTCCGGGTGCCGAAGACCCAGTACTTC
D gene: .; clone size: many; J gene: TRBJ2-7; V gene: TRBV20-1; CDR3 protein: CSARESWTPMEEQYF; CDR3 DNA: TGCAGTGCTAGAGAAAGTTGGACACCCATGGAGGAGCAGTACTTC
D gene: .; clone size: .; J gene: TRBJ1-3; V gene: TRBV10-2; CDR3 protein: CASSVGISGNTIYF; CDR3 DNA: TGCGCCAGCAGTGTTGGAATCTCTGGAAACACCATATATTTT
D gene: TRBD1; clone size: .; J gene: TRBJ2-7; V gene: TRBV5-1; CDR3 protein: CASSPGTGLEQYF; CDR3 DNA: TGCGCCAGCAGCCCCGGGACAGGGCTCGAGCAGTACTTC
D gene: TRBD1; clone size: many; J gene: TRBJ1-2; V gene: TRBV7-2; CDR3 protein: CASSQITGDGYTF; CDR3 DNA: TGTGCCAGCAGCCAGATCACAGGGGATGGCTACACCTTC
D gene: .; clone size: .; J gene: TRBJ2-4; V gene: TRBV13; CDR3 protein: CASSSERDIQYF; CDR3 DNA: TGTGCCAGCAGCTCCGAACGAGACATTCAGTACTTC
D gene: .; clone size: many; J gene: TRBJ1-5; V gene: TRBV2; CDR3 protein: CASSLQGVGQPQHF; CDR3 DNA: TGTGCCAGCAGTTTACAGGGCGTCGGCCAGCCCCAGCATTTT
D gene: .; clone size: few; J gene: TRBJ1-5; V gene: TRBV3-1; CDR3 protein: CASSPFMGGNQPQHF; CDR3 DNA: TGTGCCAGCAGCCCGTTTATGGGGGGCAATCAGCCCCAGCATTTT
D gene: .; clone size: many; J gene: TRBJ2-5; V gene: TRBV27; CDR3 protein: CASSLTTGLQETQYF; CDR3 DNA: TGTGCCAGCAGTTTAACGACAGGACTCCAAGAGACCCAGTACTTC
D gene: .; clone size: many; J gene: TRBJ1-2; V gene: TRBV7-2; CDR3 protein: CASSLVWRQPYGYTF; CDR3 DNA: TGTGCCAGCAGCTTAGTGTGGAGGCAGCCCTATGGCTACACCTTC
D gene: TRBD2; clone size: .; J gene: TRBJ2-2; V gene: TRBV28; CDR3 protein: CASGTSGVTGELFF; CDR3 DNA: TGTGCCAGCGGGACTAGCGGGGTTACCGGGGAGCTGTTTTTT
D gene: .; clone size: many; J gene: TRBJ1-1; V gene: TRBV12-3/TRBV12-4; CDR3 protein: CASSLEGLRRYMNTEAFF; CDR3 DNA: TGTGCCAGCAGCTTGGAGGGCTTGAGACGGTATATGAACACTGAAGCTTTCTTT
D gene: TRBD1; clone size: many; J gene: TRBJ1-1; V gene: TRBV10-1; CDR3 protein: CANSFRDRGCLTEAFF; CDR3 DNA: TGCGCCAACTCATTTAGGGACAGGGGTTGCCTCACTGAAGCTTTCTTT
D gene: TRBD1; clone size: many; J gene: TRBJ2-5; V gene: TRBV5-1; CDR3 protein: CASSQYDRDQETQYF; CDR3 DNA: TGCGCCAGCAGCCAATACGACAGGGACCAAGAGACCCAGTACTTC
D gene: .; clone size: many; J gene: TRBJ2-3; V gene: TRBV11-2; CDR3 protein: CASSSQGTDTQYF; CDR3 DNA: TGTGCCAGCAGCTCACAGGGAACAGATACGCAGTATTTT
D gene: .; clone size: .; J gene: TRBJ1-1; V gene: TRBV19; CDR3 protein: CASSPNRVTEAFF; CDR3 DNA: TGTGCCAGTAGTCCCAACAGGGTCACTGAAGCTTTCTTT
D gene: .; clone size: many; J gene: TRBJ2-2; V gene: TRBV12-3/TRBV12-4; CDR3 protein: CASSSGQAPGELFF; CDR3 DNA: TGTGCCAGCAGTTCAGGTCAGGCACCCGGGGAGCTGTTTTTT
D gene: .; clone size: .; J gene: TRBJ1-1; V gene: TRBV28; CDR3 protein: CASSFQNEAEAFF; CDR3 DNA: TGTGCCAGCAGTTTCCAGAACGAAGCTGAAGCTTTCTTT
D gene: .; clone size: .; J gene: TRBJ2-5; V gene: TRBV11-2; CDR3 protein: CASGQPTGTQYF; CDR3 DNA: TGTGCCAGCGGACAGCCAACAGGCACCCAGTACTTC
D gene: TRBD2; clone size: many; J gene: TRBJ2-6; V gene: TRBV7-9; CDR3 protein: CASRNPIGKRGANSGANVLTF; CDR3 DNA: TGTGCCAGCAGGAATCCCATCGGGAAGCGGGGGGCCAACTCTGGGGCCAACGTCCTGACTTTC
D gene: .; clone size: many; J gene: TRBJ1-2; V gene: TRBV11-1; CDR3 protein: CASRTTAATSNYGYTF; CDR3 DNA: TGTGCCAGCAGAACGACTGCTGCGACATCTAACTATGGCTACACCTTC
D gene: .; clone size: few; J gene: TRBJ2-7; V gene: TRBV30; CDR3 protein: CAWSRYYEQYF; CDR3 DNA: TGTGCCTGGAGTCGGTACTACGAGCAGTACTTC
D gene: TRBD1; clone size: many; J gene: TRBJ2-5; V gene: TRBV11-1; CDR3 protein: CASSFQGALGETQYF; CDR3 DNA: TGTGCCAGCAGCTTTCAGGGGGCCTTGGGAGAGACCCAGTACTTC
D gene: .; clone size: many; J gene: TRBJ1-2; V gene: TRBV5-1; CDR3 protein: CASSLAPGEEGYTF; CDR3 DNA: TGCGCCAGCAGCTTGGCCCCAGGGGAAGAGGGCTACACCTTC
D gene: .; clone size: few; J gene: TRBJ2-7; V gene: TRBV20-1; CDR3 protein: CSAEAERKQYF; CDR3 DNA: TGCAGTGCAGAGGCGGAGAGGAAGCAGTACTTC
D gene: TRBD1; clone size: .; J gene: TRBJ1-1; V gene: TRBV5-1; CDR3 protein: CASTPWTGSEAFF; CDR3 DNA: TGCGCCAGCACCCCTTGGACAGGGTCCGAAGCCTTCTTT
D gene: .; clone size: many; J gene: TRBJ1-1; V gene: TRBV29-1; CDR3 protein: CSVSKMPGMNTEAFF; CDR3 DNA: TGCAGCGTTTCTAAGATGCCGGGTATGAACACTGAAGCTTTCTTT
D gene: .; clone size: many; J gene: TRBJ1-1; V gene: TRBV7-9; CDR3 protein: CASSTKGSSTEAFF; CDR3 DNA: TGTGCCAGCAGCACAAAGGGGAGTTCCACTGAAGCTTTCTTT
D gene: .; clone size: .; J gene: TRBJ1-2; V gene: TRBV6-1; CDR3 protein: CASSERRGRNYGYTF; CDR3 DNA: TGTGCCAGCAGCGAAAGACGCGGACGTAACTATGGCTACACCTTC
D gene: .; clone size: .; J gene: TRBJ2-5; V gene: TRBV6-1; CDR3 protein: CASSDTAGAYGTQYF; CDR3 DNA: TGTGCCAGCAGTGATACCGCAGGGGCCTATGGGACCCAGTACTTC
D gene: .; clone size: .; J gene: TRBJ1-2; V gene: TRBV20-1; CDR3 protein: CSARVGRGANIYTF; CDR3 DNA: TGCAGTGCTAGAGTGGGTCGGGGGGCAAATATCTACACCTTC
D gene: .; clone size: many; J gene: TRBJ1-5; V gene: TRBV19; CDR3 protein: CASRQVLNQPQHF; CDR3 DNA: TGTGCCAGTAGGCAGGTATTAAATCAGCCCCAGCATTTT
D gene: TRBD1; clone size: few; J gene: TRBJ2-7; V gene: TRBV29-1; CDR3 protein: CSVEFPGTGPTEQYF; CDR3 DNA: TGCAGCGTTGAATTTCCCGGGACAGGGCCTACGGAGCAGTACTTC
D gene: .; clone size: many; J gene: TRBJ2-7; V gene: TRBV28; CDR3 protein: CASSPTESYEQYF; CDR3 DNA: TGTGCCAGCAGCCCCACTGAGTCCTACGAGCAGTACTTC
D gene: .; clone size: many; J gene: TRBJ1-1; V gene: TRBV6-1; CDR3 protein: CASSEESGFPTEAFF; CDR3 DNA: TGTGCCAGCAGTGAAGAGTCTGGGTTCCCCACTGAAGCTTTCTTT
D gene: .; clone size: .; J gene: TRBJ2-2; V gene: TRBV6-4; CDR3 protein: CASSDSGMDTGELFF; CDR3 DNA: TGTGCCAGCAGTGACTCGGGGATGGACACCGGGGAGCTGTTTTTT
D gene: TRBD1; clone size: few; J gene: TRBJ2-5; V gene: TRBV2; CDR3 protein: CASSWPGQEETQYF; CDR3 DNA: TGTGCCAGCAGTTGGCCGGGACAGGAAGAGACCCAGTACTTC
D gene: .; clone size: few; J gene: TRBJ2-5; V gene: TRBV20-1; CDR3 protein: CSGGGLETQYF; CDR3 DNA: TGCAGTGGTGGGGGGTTAGAGACCCAGTACTTC
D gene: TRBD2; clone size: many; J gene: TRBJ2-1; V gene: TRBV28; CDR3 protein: CASSFSGTRRNEQFF; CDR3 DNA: TGTGCCAGCAGTTTTTCCGGGACTAGACGCAATGAGCAGTTCTTC
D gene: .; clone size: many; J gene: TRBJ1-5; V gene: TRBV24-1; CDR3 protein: CATSDSEAGAQPQHF; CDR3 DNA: TGTGCCACCAGTGATTCCGAGGCGGGAGCTCAGCCCCAGCATTTT
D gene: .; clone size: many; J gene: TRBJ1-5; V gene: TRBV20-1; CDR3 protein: CSANPDRVNQPQHF; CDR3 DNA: TGCAGTGCTAACCCGGACAGAGTCAATCAGCCCCAGCATTTT
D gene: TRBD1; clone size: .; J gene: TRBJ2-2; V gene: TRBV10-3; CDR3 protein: CAILTGVPGELFF; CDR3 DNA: TGTGCCATATTGACAGGGGTACCCGGGGAGCTGTTTTTT
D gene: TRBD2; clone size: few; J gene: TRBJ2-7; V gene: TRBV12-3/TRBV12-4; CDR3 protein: CASSYRTSGLSYEQYF; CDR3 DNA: TGTGCCAGCAGTTACCGGACTAGCGGGCTTAGTTACGAGCAGTACTTC